This is a list of T cell receptor beta chains from one sample in a study of blood T cell repertoires in COVID-19. The method was immunoSEQ multiplex PCR; TCRdb's version includes in-frame clones alone and lacks a portion of them. Among roughly 85,000 clones listed, 86% were seen once. Sequenced input: peripheral blood. Every receptor here comes from a man aged 50 to 60 with active or convalescent COVID-19. The CDR3 runs from the conserved cysteine through the conserved F or W. D genes are given only for firm matches. Size is omitted from some rows. Given values are once, few, many or a class for expanded clones.

.	TRBD1	TRBV5-1	TRBJ2-7	TGCGCCAGCAGCCTAAAAGGGGGCTGGGGGGAGCAGTACTTC	CASSLKGGWGEQYF
.	.	TRBV11-3	TRBJ1-3	TGTGCCAGCAGCTTGGGGGGCTCTGGAAACACCATATATTTT	CASSLGGSGNTIYF
few	TRBD2	TRBV11-1	TRBJ2-1	TGTGCCAGCAGCACCGGGACTAGCAAAGACAATGAGCAGTTCTTC	CASSTGTSKDNEQFF
once	.	TRBV19	TRBJ2-5	TGTGCCACTTCCCGCGGCTCCCAAGAGACCCAGTACTTC	CATSRGSQETQYF
.	.	TRBV29-1	TRBJ1-5	TGCAGCGTCACCGACCCGGGTGGGAGCAATCAGCCCCAGCATTTT	CSVTDPGGSNQPQHF
.	.	TRBV10-3	TRBJ1-4	TGTGCCATCAGTGAGTCGTCCCTCCGGGATGAAAAACTGTTTTTT	CAISESSLRDEKLFF
few	.	TRBV21-1	TRBJ2-7	TGTGCCAGCAGCAAAGGGAGGGGGACAGGGGGCCCCGAGCAGTACTTC	CASSKGRGTGGPEQYF
.	.	TRBV11-2	TRBJ1-6	TGTGCCAGCAGCTTAGATGACAGTCTTTCACCCCTCCACTTT	CASSLDDSLSPLHF
few	.	TRBV25-1	TRBJ1-2	TGTGCCAGCAGTGAAGGACTAAACTATGGCTACACCTTC	CASSEGLNYGYTF
.	.	TRBV12-5	TRBJ2-3	TGTGCTAGTGGCCTCCAGGGGTTCAGCACAGATACGCAGTATTTT	CASGLQGFSTDTQYF
.	.	TRBV6-5	TRBJ2-6	TGTGCCAGCGCTGCGGCCTCTGGGGCCAACGTCCTGACTTTC	CASAAASGANVLTF
.	.	TRBV29-1	TRBJ2-5	TGCAGCGTTGAGACGGGGGTCGAGACCCAGTACTTC	CSVETGVETQYF
.	.	TRBV20-1	TRBJ2-7	TGCAGTGCTAGTAGTGACGGGAGTGCGGGAGAGCAGTACTTC	CSASSDGSAGEQYF
.	.	TRBV10-3	TRBJ2-4	TGTGCCATCAGTGAGCGGCTAGACATTCAGTACTTC	CAISERLDIQYF
.	TRBD1	TRBV6-6	TRBJ1-5	TGTGCCAGCAGTTTGGGACAGGGCCTCCCGTGGCATTTT	CASSLGQGLPWHF
.	TRBD1	TRBV29-1	TRBJ2-5	TGCAGCGTTGAAGAGACAGGGGTAGAGACCCAGTACTTC	CSVEETGVETQYF
few	.	TRBV3-1/TRBV3-2	TRBJ1-6	TGTGCCAGCAGCCCGGGACAATTTAATTCACCCCTCCACTTT	CASSPGQFNSPLHF
once	TRBD1	TRBV7-7	TRBJ1-4	TGTGCCAGCAGCTTAGGATTAGGACAGGGTAATGAAAAACTGTTTTTT	CASSLGLGQGNEKLFF
.	TRBD2	TRBV7-2	TRBJ2-7	TGTGCCAGCAGCAGGTTTCCGCGGGGGAATACCTACGAGCAGTACTTC	CASSRFPRGNTYEQYF
.	.	TRBV6-5	TRBJ2-5	TGTGCCAGCAGCGCCCGACAGAGCCAAGAGACCCAGTACTTC	CASSARQSQETQYF
.	TRBD1	TRBV19	TRBJ1-1	TGTGCCAGTAGTATAGAACCCTGGGACAGGGGCACTGAAGCTTTCTTT	CASSIEPWDRGTEAFF
.	.	TRBV18	TRBJ2-5	TGTGCCAGCTCACCAGCGGAGACCCAGTACTTC	CASSPAETQYF
.	.	TRBV28	TRBJ1-5	TGTGCCAGCAGTTCCCCAGGGCAGCCCCAGCATTTT	CASSSPGQPQHF
.	.	TRBV29-1	TRBJ2-1	TGCAGCGTTGTTTACAGGACCAGCAATGAGCAGTTCTTC	CSVVYRTSNEQFF
.	TRBD1	TRBV28	TRBJ1-6	TGTGCCAGCAGCCGCCAGACAGGGGATAATTCACCCCTCCACTTT	CASSRQTGDNSPLHF
.	TRBD1	TRBV5-4	TRBJ1-4	TGTGCCAGCAGCCTAGGCCCCGTGACAGGGTCCAATGAAAAACTGTTTTTT	CASSLGPVTGSNEKLFF
.	.	TRBV30	TRBJ1-4	TGTGCCTGGGGTGCCCGACTTAATGAAAAACTGTTTTTT	CAWGARLNEKLFF
.	.	TRBV18	TRBJ2-1	TGTGCCAGCTCACAAGGCGGCACTCGAGAGATTCAAGGGACAAGGACTTCCCATGAGCAGTTCTTC	CASSQGGTREIQGTRTSHEQFF
.	.	TRBV25-1	TRBJ1-2	TGTGCCAGCAGTTCGGGTTTAGGACACCCTTATGGCTACACCTTC	CASSSGLGHPYGYTF
.	.	TRBV14	TRBJ2-2	TGTGCCAGCAGCCAGGCCGGCAGGAGGACCACCGGGGAGCTGTTTTTT	CASSQAGRRTTGELFF
.	TRBD2	TRBV28	TRBJ2-5	TGTGCCAGCAGTTTAGGGGGGGAACAAGAGACCCAGTACTTC	CASSLGGEQETQYF
.	TRBD1	TRBV7-8	TRBJ1-1	TGTGCCAGCAGTGGACGACAGGGCTGGGGCACTGAAGCTTTCTTT	CASSGRQGWGTEAFF
.	.	TRBV3-1/TRBV3-2	TRBJ2-1	TGTGCCAGCAGCCAAGACCACAGGGCCCCCAATGAGCAGTTCTTC	CASSQDHRAPNEQFF
.	TRBD1	TRBV3-1/TRBV3-2	TRBJ2-7	TGTGCCAGCAGCCGCCCGGGACAGAGTCCCTACGAGCAGTACTTC	CASSRPGQSPYEQYF
.	TRBD1	TRBV7-2	TRBJ1-2	TGTGCCAGCAGCCCCCGGACAGGGGGGGTCTATGGCTACACCTTC	CASSPRTGGVYGYTF
.	TRBD1	TRBV11-2	TRBJ1-5	TGTGCCAGCAGTCCGGACAGGGATCAGCCCCAGCATTTT	CASSPDRDQPQHF
once	TRBD1	TRBV10-3	TRBJ1-4	TGTGCCATCAGGGAACAAGGGGGCGGAAAACTGTTTTTT	CAIREQGGGKLFF
once	.	TRBV30	TRBJ2-3	TGTGCCTGGGGCGTCGGCGGGAGCACAGATACGCAGTATTTT	CAWGVGGSTDTQYF
.	.	TRBV3-1/TRBV3-2	TRBJ1-1	TGTGCCAGCAGCCAAGTTGGGGACAAGAACACTGAAGCTTTCTTT	CASSQVGDKNTEAFF
.	.	TRBV2	TRBJ2-2	TGTGCCAGCAGGACGACAGTCAACACCGGGGAGCTGTTTTTT	CASRTTVNTGELFF
.	TRBD1	TRBV15	TRBJ1-4	TGTGCCACCAGCAGAGTTGACAGGGTGGGTGAAAAACTGTTTTTT	CATSRVDRVGEKLFF
.	TRBD1	TRBV28	TRBJ1-6	TGTGCCAGCAGTTTAACGGACAGGGATAACTCACCCCTCCACTTT	CASSLTDRDNSPLHF
.	TRBD1	TRBV25-1	TRBJ1-4	TGTGCCACCGCAGAACAGGGGAGCGAAAAACTGTTTTTT	CATAEQGSEKLFF
.	TRBD1	TRBV14	TRBJ1-4	TGTGCCAGCAGCCATCCCGGGACAGGGGGATTCGCAACTAATGAAAAACTGTTTTTT	CASSHPGTGGFATNEKLFF
.	TRBD1	TRBV7-2	TRBJ1-6	TGTGCCAGCAGCCCAAGGGGACAGGGAGGCACCTATAATTCACCCCTCCACTTT	CASSPRGQGGTYNSPLHF